This T cell receptor beta chain was identified in a study of blood T cell repertoires in COVID-19. In the authors' workflow: Amplification of reference gene primers provided the estimated nucleated cell counts. Profiled with immunoSEQ multiplex PCR; TCRdb holds only in-frame clones, not every one. The V and J calls and clone size are taken from that table; D and trimming were inferred from the DNA. The sample contains about 76,000 clones, 90% to 95% of which appear only once. CDR1 is SGDLS and CDR2 is YYNGEE in the germline V gene. The CDR3 sequence is 14 residues long. Trimming took off 0 bases at V and 2 bases at J, with 5 bases between the two ends.

Sample: peripheral blood. This sequence was found in a human donor in a cohort sampled during active COVID-19. This rearrangement joins TRBV9 to TRBJ2-2; D is unclear. CDR3 sequence: CASSVDPNTGELFF. The CDR3 nucleotides are TGTGCCAGCAGCGTAGATCCAAACACCGGGGAGCTGTTTTTT.